Listed below are T cell receptor beta chains from one sample, sequenced in a study of CD8+CD57+ T cells in acquired aplastic anemia. Each CDR3 protein gets one entry after TCRdb re-called the reads with MiXCR. In the table there are some 290,000 distinct CDR3 sequences, around 60% of which are singletons. The sequencing sample was made of sorted CD4+, CD8+, or CD8+CD57+ T cells (not recorded which) from PBMCs. These receptors came from a human donor with severe aplastic anemia or a healthy control (not recorded which). Both conserved end residues are part of each CDR3. The D gene is left open where the match is weak. A clone size is listed for some rows: how often the clone was seen (once, few, many), or a class if it is expanded.

J | length | V | size | D | DNA | CDR3
TRBJ2-7 | 17 | TRBV12-3/TRBV12-4 | few | . | TGTGCCAGCAGCGTAGACTTCAGCGCAGGCGACTTTGGCGAGCAGTACTTC | CASSVDFSAGDFGEQYF
TRBJ2-5 | 14 | TRBV5-6 | few | TRBD2 | TGTGCCAGCAGCTTGAGACTAGCAGGAGAGACCCAGTACTTC | CASSLRLAGETQYF
TRBJ2-7 | 13 | TRBV20-1 | . | . | TGCAGTGCTAGACCCCGTACAGGAATCGAGCAGTACTTC | CSARPRTGIEQYF
TRBJ2-7 | 14 | TRBV7-9 | . | . | TGTGCCAGCAGCCCCGGACTGAACGATTATGTGCAGTACTTC | CASSPGLNDYVQYF
TRBJ1-1 | 13 | TRBV4-3 | once | . | TGCGCCAGCAGCCAAGTAACAGGTCTAGACGCTTTCTTT | CASSQVTGLDAFF
TRBJ1-5 | 15 | TRBV6-5 | . | . | TGTGCCAGCAGTTACGACAGTTCTAGCAATCAGCCCCAGCATTTT | CASSYDSSSNQPQHF
TRBJ2-3 | 14 | TRBV7-3 | . | . | TGTGCCAGCAACAAGGGGATAGGCACAGATACGCAGTATTTT | CASNKGIGTDTQYF
TRBJ2-7 | 13 | TRBV20-1 | . | TRBD1 | TGCAGTGCTAGAGTGGGACAGAAAAACGAGCAGTACTTC | CSARVGQKNEQYF
TRBJ1-1 | 11 | TRBV20-1 | . | . | TGCAGTGCTAGAAATGTCTACGAAGCTTTCTTT | CSARNVYEAFF
TRBJ1-1 | 12 | TRBV6-1 | . | . | TGTGCCAGCAGTGCCACCAGGACCGATGCTTTCTTT | CASSATRTDAFF
TRBJ1-1 | 16 | TRBV19 | . | . | TGTGCCAGTAGTATAGGGACAGCCACTATGAACACTGAAGCTTTCTTT | CASSIGTATMNTEAFF
TRBJ1-1 | 16 | TRBV4-1 | . | . | TGCGCCAGCAGCCGACCCCAATTCAGGGGGAACACTGAAGCTTTCTTT | CASSRPQFRGNTEAFF
TRBJ2-7 | 14 | TRBV7-2 | once | . | TGTGCCAGCAGTCTTCCCACTAGTTTACACGAGCAGTACTTC | CASSLPTSLHEQYF
TRBJ1-2 | 15 | TRBV7-2 | once | . | TGTGCCAGCAGCAATAGCGGGACGCCCAGGAGAGGCTACACCTTC | CASSNSGTPRRGYTF
TRBJ1-2 | 11 | TRBV12-3/TRBV12-4 | . | . | TGTGCCAGCAGCTCAGGACTAGACACCACCTTC | CASSSGLDTTF
TRBJ2-2 | 14 | TRBV19 | many | . | TGTGCCAGTAAGAAGGTGGGCCGCACCGGGGAGCTGTTTTTT | CASKKVGRTGELFF
TRBJ1-3 | 13 | TRBV7-6 | many | . | TGTGCCAGCAGCTTAGGAGCTGGAAACACCATATATTTT | CASSLGAGNTIYF
TRBJ2-3 | 13 | TRBV20-1 | once | . | TGCAGTGCTAGAGGCCGGAAGAGGAATGAGCAGTATTTT | CSARGRKRNEQYF
TRBJ1-2 | 17 | TRBV6-1 | many | TRBD1 | TGTGCCAGCAGTGCCCGTATACGTAATGACAGGGGCTATGGCTACACCTTC | CASSARIRNDRGYGYTF
TRBJ2-4 | 14 | TRBV7-9 | many | . | TGTGCCAGCAGCTTAGCGTTACGGGAAAACATTCAGTACTTC | CASSLALRENIQYF